The subject of this entry is one T cell receptor beta chain. Antigen unknown. This sample also contains other DNA sequences that code for the same CDR3. This sample was taken from a study of siplizumab effects on memory and regulatory T cells. Study-level findings and limits: Naive T cells, seemingly more diverse than memory cells, seemed major alloresponse contributors.

Germline values: CDR1 MNHEY, CDR2 SVGAGI. This CDR3 is 11 amino acids long. V was clipped by 2 bases and J by 6 bases, with 3 bases between them. The assay was immunoSEQ multiplex PCR, and TCRdb's table has in-frame clones only and misses some. Among 60,000 to 65,000 clones listed, 70% to 85% were seen once. The receptor was derived from a human donor in good health. Sample: memory CD4+ T cells sorted from blood. The chain combines TRBV6-5 with TRBJ2-3; D is uncertain. CDR3 bases: TGTGCCAGCAGTTACAAGGATACGCAGTATTTT. Protein: CASSYKDTQYF.